Below, 18 T cell receptor beta chains from the same sample are listed, as sequenced in a study of CD8 T cells in ankylosing spondylitis. TCRdb ran MiXCR on the 5' RACE reads and lists one entry per CDR3 protein. The sample carries 200,000 to 250,000 distinct CDR3 sequences, roughly a tenth recorded once. The specimen was blood, either unsorted or a sorted T cell fraction (not recorded which). These receptor sequences come from a male donor with ankylosing spondylitis or in good health (not recorded which).

The chain recombines TRBV30 with TRBJ2-7, with D possibly matching TRBD1 (6 bases). The V end was cut by 0 bases, the J end by 6 bases, with 21 bases between. This CDR3 contains 16 residues. Germline V lookup: CDR1 GTSNPN, CDR2 SVGIG (reference sequence). CDR3 protein: CAWSVGVGRGFPEQYF. The DNA of the CDR3 is TGTGCCTGGAGTGTAGGGGTCGGCAGGGGATTTCCCGAGCAGTACTTC. Full variable domain (outside the CDR3, taken from reference TRBV30 and TRBJ2-7): SQTIHQWPATLVQPVGSPLSLECTVEGTSNPNLYWYRQAAGRGLQLLFYSVGIGQISSEVPQNLSASRPQDRQFILSSKKLLLSDSGFYLCAWSVGVGRGFPEQYFGPGTRLTVT.

This clonotype was observed many times. The J gene is TRBJ1-2, the V gene TRBV27, with unresolved D. The CDR3 has 15 residues. The V gene lost 3 bases and the J gene lost 4 bases, with 15 bases spanning the gap. CDR1 and CDR2 (germline): MNHEY, SMNVEV (reference sequence). The CDR3 DNA follows: TGTGCCAGCAGTTTGGGTCGGGCCTCCGGCTATGGCTACACCTTC. As protein: CASSLGRASGYGYTF.

This clonotype was seen at least ten times. This sequence joins TRBV7-9 and TRBJ2-7, with D uncertain. The germline CDR1 and CDR2 sequences are SEHNR and FQNEAQ (reference sequence). The CDR3 is 14 residues long. Trimming took off 5 bases at V and 4 bases at J, with 15 bases between the two ends. CDR3 in DNA: TGTGCCAGCAGCCGTTCTCTGGAGACATACGAGCAGTACTTC. This gives the protein CASSRSLETYEQYF.

This clonotype was picked up many times. The chain has TRBV5-1 and TRBJ1-2, with D uncertain. The CDR3 contains 10 residues. V lost 0 bases, J lost 8 bases, and 2 bases lay in between. The germline V gene has CDR1 SGHRS and CDR2 YFSETQ. The CDR3 sequence is CASSLGGYTF. CDR3 sequence (DNA): TGCGCCAGCAGCTTGGGGGGCTACACCTTC. The complete variable domain, with remaining parts taken from reference TRBV5-1 and TRBJ1-2, reads KAGVTQTPRYLIKTRGQQVTLSCSPISGHRSVSWYQQTPGQGLQFLFEYFSETQRNKGNFPGRFSGRQFSNSRSEMNVSTLELGDSALYLCASSLGGYTFGSGTRLTVV.

V usage is TRBV3-1 and J usage is TRBJ2-1; 8 bases fit TRBD2. Losses at the gene ends were 11 bases for V and 2 bases for J; bases not matched to a gene: 17. The CDR3 sequence is 17 residues long. The germline V gene encodes CDR1 LGHDT and CDR2 YNNKEL (reference sequence). The CDR3, as DNA: TGTGCCTCCTGCCAAACTAGACTAGCGAGGGCCTACAATGAGCAGTTCTTC. This encodes CASCQTRLARAYNEQFF.

This clonotype was recorded many times. The chain employs TRBV12-3 or TRBV12-4 and TRBJ1-2; D gene ambiguous. V was pared by 1 base and J by 6 bases, with 12 bases between. There are 14 residues in the CDR3. Here the CDR3 reads CASSLGERRNGYTF. The CDR3 coding sequence is TGTGCCAGCAGTTTAGGGGAAAGGAGGAATGGCTACACCTTC.

This clonotype appeared a few times. This chain joins TRBV7-6 and TRBJ2-7; tentative D call: TRBD1 (6 bases). The CDR3 loop spans 16 amino acids. V lost 1 base and J lost 0, with 13 bases in between. Per the germline V gene, CDR1 is SGHVS and CDR2 is FNYEAQ. The CDR3 DNA reads TGTGCCAGCAGCTTAGGGACAGCCGGAAGCTCCTACGAGCAGTACTTC. Its translation is CASSLGTAGSSYEQYF.

This clonotype was found a few times. V gene TRBV4-1 combines with J gene TRBJ1-1; 9 bases fit TRBD1. Trimming took 4 bases from V and 4 from J; bases not matched to a gene: 7. Germline V lookup: CDR1 MGHRA, CDR2 YSYEKL. The CDR3 extends over 15 amino acids. For the CDR3, the DNA is TGCGCCAGCAGCCCCACAGGGGGCCCGACCACTGAAGCTTTCTTT. It specifies CASSPTGGPTTEAFF.

This clonotype came up many times. The rearrangement links TRBV5-6 to TRBJ2-1; a weak D match, TRBD2 (5 bases). The V and J ends lost 2 bases and 7 bases respectively, with 7 bases between them. The CDR3 covers 12 residues. Looked up from germline, CDR1 is SGHDT and CDR2 is YYEEEE. This CDR3 is CASSLEGNEQFF. In DNA, the CDR3 is TGTGCCAGCAGCTTAGAGGGTAATGAGCAGTTCTTC. Full variable domain (remainder filled in from reference TRBV5-6 and TRBJ2-1): DAGVTQSPTHLIKTRGQQVTLRCSPKSGHDTVSWYQQALGQGPQFIFQYYEEEERQRGNFPDRFSGHQFPNYSSELNVNALLLGDSALYLCASSLEGNEQFFGPGTRLTVL.

The chain joins TRBV11-2 to TRBJ2-7; TRBD1 agrees at 7 bases. Germline V gives CDR1 SGHAT, CDR2 FQNNGV. The CDR3 spans 15 residues. The V gene end was trimmed by 3 bases and the J gene end by 2 bases; junction bases not matched to a gene: 7. The CDR3 coding sequence is TGTGCCAGCAGCTTGTGGAAGCAGGGGGCCTACGAGCAGTACTTC. Translated: CASSLWKQGAYEQYF.

This clonotype was detected a few times. Possible read error: a much larger clone is one base away. V usage is TRBV29-1 and J usage is TRBJ1-1; D gene uncertain. The CDR3 length is 13 residues. Germline CDR1 is SQVTM and CDR2 is ANQGSEA. V was trimmed by 3 bases and J by 5 bases, leaving 13 bases between them. The CDR3 loop is CSVDEGGQTEAFF. CDR3 nucleotide sequence: TGCAGCGTTGATGAGGGAGGGCAGACTGAAGCTTTCTTT.

In this sample, this clonotype turned up many times. The gene calls are TRBV29-1 and TRBJ1-1; D not resolved. This CDR3 has 10 residues. Trimming removed 5 bases from V and 5 bases from J, with 6 bases in between. CDR1 and CDR2 (germline): SQVTM, ANQGSEA. The chain's CDR3 is CSVRATEAFF. CDR3 bases: TGCAGCGTTCGGGCTACTGAAGCTTTCTTT.

Many counts were recorded for this clonotype. CDR3 nucleotides: TGTGCCAGTAGTACACAGGGGGCTGAAGCTTTCTTT. Translating it yields CASSTQGAEAFF. This chain connects TRBV19 to TRBJ1-1; TRBD1 matches at 8 bases. The CDR3 has 12 amino acids. Germline CDR1 and CDR2: LNHDA and SQIVND (reference sequence). Trimming cost V 4 bases and J 6 bases; bases outside gene matches: 1.

The rearrangement joins TRBV12-3 or TRBV12-4 to TRBJ2-5; D is unclear. V was cut by 3 bases and J by 5 bases, with 7 bases left in between. This CDR3 has 12 residues. CDR3 residues: CASSFKRETQYF. The CDR3 coding sequence is TGTGCCAGCAGTTTCAAAAGGGAGACCCAGTACTTC.

This clonotype was detected ten times or more. The chain carries TRBV12-3 or TRBV12-4 and TRBJ2-3; 12 nucleotides align to TRBD1. The ends lost 6 bases at V and 2 bases at J; junction bases unmatched: 3. The CDR3 has 15 amino acids. The CDR3 spells CASRGTGGFTDTQYF. CDR3 sequence (DNA): TGTGCCAGCAGAGGGACAGGGGGCTTCACAGATACGCAGTATTTT.

The chain has TRBV25-1 and TRBJ1-2; D not certain. The CDR3 covers 14 residues. V was cut by 7 bases and J by 8 bases, with 20 bases left in between. The germline CDR1 and CDR2 sequences are MGHDK and SYGVNS. CDR3 nucleotides: TGTGCCAGCACAGGCGCTACAAAGTCGAGCGGCTACACCTTC. It specifies CASTGATKSSGYTF.

This clonotype appeared many times. The chain couples TRBV28 to TRBJ1-2; TRBD1 matches 8 bases. CDR3 size: 14 residues. The J segment lost 4 bases and the V segment lost 2 bases, leaving 3 bases of the junction unmatched. Germline V gene lookup returns CDR1 MDHEN and CDR2 SYDVKM. CDR3 sequence: CASSLATGVYGYTF. The CDR3 DNA is TGTGCCAGCAGTTTAGCGACAGGGGTCTATGGCTACACCTTC.

This clonotype was counted ten times or more. The chain carries TRBV5-1 and TRBJ1-2; the D gene is possibly TRBD1 (6 bases). The germline CDR1 and CDR2 sequences are SGHRS and YFSETQ. Trimming left V 0 bases short and J 4 bases short, with 13 bases between. The CDR3 sequence is 15 residues long. The CDR3 region has the DNA TGCGCCAGCAGCTTGGAACAACAGGGTGGCTATGGCTACACCTTC. As protein: CASSLEQQGGYGYTF.